A single sample gave rise to the 5 T cell receptor beta chains below, sequenced in a study of monozygotic twins with inflammatory bowel disease (dated by TCRdb to the late 2010s). The library was produced with 5' RACE. The sequencer was an Illumina HiSeq 2500. After the reads were reprocessed by TCRdb, one entry was made per CDR3 protein sequence, with no DNA. For this sample, the table gives a few hundred thousand distinct CDR3 sequences. Together, the top ten hold 1.5% to 2% of the sample. Specimen: blood. The source is a human donor with ulcerative colitis or Crohn's disease, or a healthy co-twin of an affected twin (not recorded which).

V usage is TRBV7-2 and J usage is TRBJ1-2. This CDR3 comprises 15 residues. From germline, CDR1 is SGHTA and CDR2 FQGNSA. CDR3 sequence: CASSLRTAAHYGYTF.

The chain uses TRBV14 and TRBJ2-6; TCRdb's D gene call, TRBD2, goes unchecked for lack of DNA. The CDR3 contains 17 residues. Germline CDR1 SGHDN, CDR2 FVKESK. CDR3 loop: CASSQVAGEPGANVLTF.

The gene calls are TRBV7-9 and TRBJ2-1; TCRdb selects TRBD1, and the lack of DNA leaves this call unchecked. CDR3 length: 16 amino acids. The germline V gene has CDR1 SEHNR and CDR2 FQNEAQ (reference sequence). The CDR3 region is CASSLGFGASYNEQFF.

This chain links TRBV5-4 with TRBJ2-2; TCRdb's assignment of TRBD1 cannot be checked, as there is no DNA. Germline values: CDR1 SGHNT, CDR2 YYREEE (reference sequence). The CDR3 is 16 residues long. CDR3 region: CPSSLAGQIYTGELFF.

V is TRBV29-1 and J is TRBJ2-5; TCRdb gives TRBD2 as the D gene, but with no DNA this cannot be confirmed. Germline V CDR1 and CDR2: SQVTM, ANQGSEA. The CDR3 totals 14 residues. The CDR3 reads CSVPPRGPKETQYF.